This TCR beta chain was observed in a study of OX40 agonist ivuxolimab in advanced cancers. The data were produced by immunoSEQ multiplex PCR, yet TCRdb's version contains in-frame clones alone and is incomplete. Here the sample spans about 80,000 clones, approximately 84% being singletons. Germline loops: CDR1 KGHSH, CDR2 LQKENI. V lost 6 bases to trimming and J lost 4 bases; unmatched junction nucleotides: 11. This CDR3 has 15 residues. This material consisted of CD4+ or CD8+ T cells sorted from blood, taken in a trial of the OX40 agonist ivuxolimab. The chain combines TRBV18 with TRBJ2-7, with 8 bases that match TRBD1. The sequence came from an adult with an advanced solid tumor such as melanoma, head and neck, liver or kidney cancer. CDR3 nucleotides: TGTGCCAGCTCGCTAGGACAGGGTGGCTCTTACGAGCAGTACTTC. The encoded protein is CASSLGQGGSYEQYF.